The present entry profiles one T cell receptor beta chain with its context. What antigen it recognizes has not been identified. No quality values exist for individual bases; no much larger clone is one base distant. TCRbeta CDR3 regions were amplified from genomic DNA by means of the immunoSEQ Assay, a bias-controlled multiplex PCR. From the authors' description of their analysis: The number of nucleated cells in each sample was estimated from the amplification of reference gene primers within the assay. To quantify the absolute abundance of each unique TCRbeta CDR3 rearrangement, sequence reads were collapsed and filtered. For each sample, productive Simpson clonality was calculated by taking the square root of Simpson's diversity index across productive rearrangements. Here the immuneACCESS table is served through TCRdb, limited to in-frame sequences with V and J called. Missing clones are a known gap in these copies; in checked studies unresolved V genes cover under half, and the rest lacks a known reason. V, J and clone size reflect that table, while D and trimming were determined from the DNA. This sample lists tens of thousands of clones; around three quarters were detected once. In total, the top ten clones hold approximately 40% of the sample.

The collaborating institutions used their own protocols to collect whole blood in K2EDTA tubes. For TCRbeta analysis, collaborators shipped samples in one of three forms: frozen whole blood, isolated PBMCs, or DNA extracted from either of those sample types. This specimen comes from a study of blood T cell repertoires in COVID-19 (TCRdb year 2020). For the wider study: The collaborator samples originated in the United States, Italy and Spain and spanned the acute and convalescent phases of COVID-19. The prospective study material was composed of cDNA or gDNA derived from T cells, B-cell-depleted T cells, or PBMCs. The dataset comprised deeply sampled blood TCRbeta repertoires from subjects exposed to, actively infected with, or recovered from COVID-19. The repertoires were made available in a free public database intended to serve as a resource for research on the immune response to SARS-CoV-2. The samples were drawn from two sources: the first 160 participants of the ongoing ImmuneRACE study, and over 950 subjects contributed by 6 global collaborators. Nearly every sample came with metadata listing a de-identified subject ID, COVID-19 status, age in years and sex. Where HLA class I and class II types were available, the types were taken from metadata supplied by the sample provider, not from assay-based typing. What the research found in general, with its limitations: The quantity of clinical and demographic metadata differed by source and by participant and was supplied without curation.

Including the terminal cysteine and phenylalanine, the CDR3 comprises 19 residues. The entry retains the CDR3 DNA only, 57 bases that are in frame from base 1. The V end gives up 3 bases and the J end 1 base, leaving 10 bases in the junction not matched to a gene. CDR1 LNHDA and CDR2 SQIVND were looked up in the germline V gene (reference sequence). The receptor was isolated from a woman aged 70 to 79 with acute or convalescent COVID-19. The receptor chain draws on TRBV19 and TRBJ2-3, with 13 bases aligning to TRBD2. Specimen: peripheral blood. The CDR3: CASSIGLAGVPRRTDTQYF. At the DNA level, the sequence is TGTGCCAGTAGTATTGGACTAGCGGGAGTTCCCCGGCGCACAGATACGCAGTATTTT.